In its sample, the clone carrying this T cell receptor beta chain was seen a few times. This record belongs to a study of T-cell memory formation after mild COVID-19. CDR1 and CDR2 from the germline V gene are KGHSH and LQKENI. The CDR3 consists of 13 residues. Trimming shortened V by 3 bases and J by 1 base, and 6 bases separated the two germline ends. TCR alpha and TCR beta cDNA libraries with sample barcodes and UMIs came from 5'RACE using constant-segment primers. MiXCR, run by TCRdb on the 5' RACE reads, gives a single entry per CDR3 protein. The sample contains 60,000 to 65,000 distinct CDR3 sequences, over 8.5% of which appear only once.

This clonotype was sampled from a man between 18 and 35 years old who had mild COVID-19 (a few samples of this study predate the infection). Cell type and time point are not known. The gene calls are TRBV18 and TRBJ2-5; D remains unclear. The specimen was PBMCs or a T cell subset sorted from them (not recorded which). CDR3 amino acids: CASSPTIQETQYF. CDR3 in DNA: TGTGCCAGCTCACCTACGATCCAAGAGACCCAGTACTTC.